This T cell receptor (beta chain) derives from a study of shared clonotypes between healthy human individuals. Clones were sequenced by immunoSEQ multiplex PCR, and TCRdb holds only the in-frame ones, with some missing. The repertoire holds 2 million to 3 million clones, approximately 94% seen once, with roughly 0.13% in the top ten. The origin of this receptor is a man aged 18 to 29 in good health. What was sequenced was naive CD4+ T cells sorted from blood. Specified subset: CD45RA+ positively selected.

This chain's CDR3 is CASSQGAEDYGYTF. In DNA, the CDR3 is TGTGCCAGCTCACAGGGGGCGGAGGACTATGGCTACACCTTC. The chain uses TRBV18 and TRBJ1-2; the match to TRBD1 covers 7 bases. Germline CDR1 reads KGHSH; CDR2 reads LQKENI. V lost 4 bases, J lost 3 bases, and 5 bases stayed unmatched. CDR3 length: 14 residues.